This TCR beta chain was recovered during a study of blood T cell repertoires in COVID-19. Data came from immunoSEQ multiplex PCR; TCRdb stores just in-frame clones and leaves some out. The table shows 150,000 to 200,000 clones, with roughly nine tenths occurring only once. The material sequenced was peripheral blood. The sequence was obtained from a young man with acute or convalescent COVID-19.

CDR3 residues: CASSAARGGPDHSNQPQHF. The CDR3 DNA sequence: TGTGCCAGCAGCGCCGCTAGGGGGGGCCCCGATCATAGCAATCAGCCCCAGCATTTT. The V and J genes are TRBV9 and TRBJ1-5; perhaps TRBD1 as D (6 bases). Germline CDR1 is SGDLS and CDR2 is YYNGEE. The CDR3 spans 19 residues. V gave up 3 bases and J gave up 0 bases, with 22 bases separating them.